The 19 T cell receptor beta chains below were found in one sample sequenced in a study of radiotherapy plus CTLA-4 blockade in lung cancer. The protocol was immunoSEQ multiplex PCR, while the TCRdb copy is restricted to in-frame clones and leaves out a portion. The data contain about 94,000 clones, approximately 80% of them singletons. The sample was peripheral blood, taken from a patient treated with radiotherapy plus ipilimumab. These receptor sequences come from a human donor with non-small cell lung cancer that progressed on radiotherapy plus ipilimumab.

The chain joins TRBV7-2 to TRBJ2-1, with D possibly being TRBD1 or TRBD2 (5 bases each). Germline CDR1 and CDR2: SGHTA and FQGNSA. Trimming left V 5 bases short and J 1 base short, with 9 bases between. This CDR3 has 14 residues. The CDR3 reads CASSRDVSYNEQFF. The CDR3 nucleotides are TGTGCCAGCAGCAGGGACGTATCCTACAATGAGCAGTTCTTC.

The rearrangement uses TRBV5-6 and TRBJ2-7; D gene uncertain. The CDR3 has 12 amino acids. Trimming removed 0 bases from V and 3 bases from J, with 4 bases in between. From germline, CDR1 is SGHDT and CDR2 YYEEEE. The CDR3 protein is CASSLAVYEQYF. In DNA form, the CDR3 reads TGTGCCAGCAGCTTGGCCGTCTACGAGCAGTACTTC. Using reference TRBV5-6 and TRBJ2-7 for the parts outside the CDR3, the full variable domain is DAGVTQSPTHLIKTRGQQVTLRCSPKSGHDTVSWYQQALGQGPQFIFQYYEEEERQRGNFPDRFSGHQFPNYSSELNVNALLLGDSALYLCASSLAVYEQYFGPGTRLTVT.

The CDR3 sequence: CASHWTGSYEQYV. CDR3 sequence (DNA): TGTGCCAGCCATTGGACAGGGAGCTACGAGCAGTACGTC. The rearrangement joins TRBV19 to TRBJ2-7, with 8 bases identical to TRBD1. Germline V lookup: CDR1 LNHDA, CDR2 SQIVND (reference sequence). J gave up 3 bases and V 9 bases, and 7 bases lay outside the gene matches. There are 13 residues in the CDR3.

This rearrangement joins TRBV5-1 to TRBJ2-3; TRBD2 matches at 10 bases. The CDR3 consists of 16 residues. The germline V gene has CDR1 SGHRS and CDR2 YFSETQ. Unmatched junction bases numbered 8, after V lost 0 bases and J lost 7 bases. CDR3: CASSLGGLAGANTQYF. CDR3 DNA sequence: TGCGCCAGCAGCTTGGGAGGGCTAGCGGGAGCCAATACGCAGTATTTT.

This clone was seen a few times. Germline is not matched at one junction end, which may reflect a read error. The chain uses TRBV6-1 and TRBJ2-5, with D tentatively TRBD1 or TRBD2 (5 bases each). There are 11 residues in the CDR3. CDR1 is MNHNS and CDR2 is SASEGT in the germline V gene. This CDR3 reads CASSEWETVNF. The DNA for the CDR3 is TGTGCCAGCAGTGAATGGGAGACAGTAAACTTC.

This clone turned up a few times. The J gene is TRBJ2-3, the V gene TRBV11-2; 8 nucleotides match TRBD2. Germline CDR1 is SGHAT and CDR2 is FQNNGV. This CDR3 has 18 residues. J was trimmed by 0 bases and V by 0 bases; bases with no gene match: 8. The CDR3 reads CASSLDRLARSSTDTQYF. Written as DNA, the CDR3 is TGTGCCAGCAGCTTAGATCGACTAGCGCGCTCTAGCACAGATACGCAGTATTTT.

The table lists this clone with a few counts. The chain joins TRBV7-9 to TRBJ2-7; 8 bases fit TRBD2. After removal of 1 base from V and 0 bases from J, the junction contained 11 bases not matched to a gene. From germline, CDR1 is SEHNR and CDR2 FQNEAQ (reference sequence). This CDR3 contains 18 residues. In DNA, the CDR3 is TGTGCCAGCAGCTTAGTGGCTAGCGGGTTTAGTAGCTCCTACGAGCAGTACGTC. Protein sequence: CASSLVASGFSSSYEQYV.

The chain has TRBV7-3 and TRBJ2-2; either TRBD1 or TRBD2 may supply D (6 bases each). Trimming took 3 bases from V and 6 from J, leaving 17 bases between them. The CDR3 is made up of 16 amino acids. The germline gives CDR1 SGHTA, CDR2 FQGTGA. Here the CDR3 DNA reads TGTGCCAGCAGCTTCTTGGGAGGACAGACCCCCGGGGAGCTGTTTTTT. It yields the protein CASSFLGGQTPGELFF.

This clone was picked up one time. In DNA, the CDR3 is TGTGCCAGCAGCGCCGCCAGCGGGAGGGGGGAGACCCAGTACTTC. Translating it yields CASSAASGRGETQYF. The chain employs TRBV9 and TRBJ2-5; TRBD2 matches at 10 bases. After removal of 3 bases from V and 5 bases from J, the junction contained 7 bases not matched to a gene. The CDR3 is made up of 15 amino acids. CDR1 is SGDLS, CDR2 YYNGEE, per germline. Together with reference TRBV9 and TRBJ2-5, the CDR3 gives the full variable domain: DSGVTQTPKHLITATGQRVTLRCSPRSGDLSVYWYQQSLDQGLQFLIQYYNGEERAKGNILERFSAQQFPDLHSELNLSSLELGDSALYFCASSAASGRGETQYFGPGTRLLVL.

The chain employs TRBV4-1 and TRBJ1-1; D not resolved. CDR1 and CDR2 from the germline V gene are MGHRA and YSYEKL. The CDR3 is 13 residues long. Trimming took off 3 bases at V and 5 bases at J, with 10 bases between the two ends. The DNA of the CDR3 is TGCGCCAGCAGCCAGGACTGGACTACTGAAGCTTTCTTT. Residues: CASSQDWTTEAFF.

The chain combines TRBV7-9 with TRBJ1-2; D is undetermined. This CDR3 has 12 residues. V was cut by 2 bases and J by 6 bases, with 7 bases left in between. The germline gives CDR1 SEHNR, CDR2 FQNEAQ (reference sequence). The DNA of the CDR3 is TGTGCCAGCAGCTTAAACTTAGATGGCTACACCTTC. Translation: CASSLNLDGYTF. Supplemented by reference TRBV7-9 and TRBJ1-2, the full variable domain reads DTGVSQNPRHKITKRGQNVTFRCDPISEHNRLYWYRQTLGQGPEFLTYFQNEAQLEKSRLLSDRFSAERPKGSFSTLEIQRTEQGDSAMYLCASSLNLDGYTFGSGTRLTVV.

The CDR3 is CASSLFPSGGSQETQYF. In DNA, the CDR3 is TGTGCCAGCAGTTTATTTCCTAGCGGGGGCAGCCAAGAGACCCAGTACTTC. The gene calls are TRBV27 and TRBJ2-5, with TRBD2 identical over 10 bases. V lost 1 base and J lost 1; bases outside the gene matches: 6. Germline-derived CDR1 and CDR2 are MNHEY and SMNVEV (reference sequence). The CDR3 totals 17 residues.

V usage is TRBV5-6 and J usage is TRBJ2-2; 7 positions match TRBD1. Germline V gene data show CDR1 as SGHDT and CDR2 as YYEEEE. The CDR3 has 15 residues. J gave up 4 bases and V 0 bases, and 3 bases lay outside the gene matches. The CDR3 DNA is TGTGCCAGCAGCTTGGCAGGGGGTGGCACCGGGGAGCTGTTTTTT. This gives the protein CASSLAGGGTGELFF.

This clone was picked up a small number of times. The same CDR3 is also encoded by other DNA sequences in this sample. The CDR3 coding sequence is TGCGCCAGCAGCCAAGATATTAATCAGCCCCAGCATTTT. Amino acid sequence: CASSQDINQPQHF. The chain uses TRBV4-1 and TRBJ1-5; no definite D call. CDR1 and CDR2 (germline): MGHRA, YSYEKL. This CDR3 region has 13 residues. V was cut by 0 bases and J by 4 bases, with 4 bases left in between.

The chain recombines TRBV20-1 with TRBJ2-2, with no clear D. Germline V CDR1 and CDR2: DFQATT, SNEGSKA (reference sequence). Deletions cut 4 bases from V and 4 bases from J, with 4 bases between. CDR3 length: 11 amino acids. The CDR3 here is CSANPTGELFF. The CDR3 bases are TGCAGTGCTAACCCCACCGGGGAGCTGTTTTTT.

As DNA, the CDR3 is TGCGCCAGCAGCCAAGCCCCCCGGGGAGCGAGAGAGCAGTACTTC. This sequence encodes CASSQAPRGAREQYF. The J gene is TRBJ2-5, the V gene TRBV4-1, with D perhaps matching TRBD2 (5 bases). V dropped 1 base and J dropped 11 bases, with 20 bases sitting between them. The CDR3 has 15 residues. Germline CDR1 and CDR2: MGHRA and YSYEKL.

This chain connects TRBV5-1 to TRBJ1-3; TRBD1 aligns across 7 bases. The CDR3 contains 16 residues. The germline gives CDR1 SGHRS, CDR2 YFSETQ. Germline trimming cut 7 bases from V and 3 bases from J; bases unmatched to any gene: 13. The CDR3 nucleotides read TGCGCCAGCCGATCCGCCGGGACAGCGGGTGGAAACACCATATATTTT. Encoded protein: CASRSAGTAGGNTIYF.

This clone has more than one count but fewer than ten. The rearrangement joins TRBV5-1 to TRBJ1-1, with a tentative D call TRBD1 (5 bases). Germline lookup yields CDR1 SGHRS and CDR2 YFSETQ. V lost 7 bases and J 3 bases, leaving 19 bases between the germline ends. The CDR3 is made up of 15 amino acids. The CDR3 protein is CASRRDLSWDTEAFF. CDR3 in DNA: TGCGCCAGCCGCCGGGACCTCAGCTGGGACACTGAAGCTTTCTTT.

The V and J genes are TRBV20-1 and TRBJ2-7, with 7 bases that match TRBD2. V trimming: 6 bases; J trimming: 5 bases; junction bases outside the gene matches: 4. This CDR3 is built from 11 residues. The germline V gene has CDR1 DFQATT and CDR2 SNEGSKA (reference sequence). CDR3 nucleotide sequence: TGCAGTGCCCTACTAGCGAACGAGCAGTACGTC. Translated: CSALLANEQYV.